The TCR beta chain under discussion was sequenced for a study of T cells in Graves' hyperthyroidism and ophthalmopathy. RNA transcripts were the template for amplifying TCR beta CDR3 regions. The HTBI set primed first-round TCR CDR3 RT-PCR. TCRdb independently ran MiXCR on the multiplex PCR reads; one entry per CDR3 protein. The top ten hold roughly 3.5% of the sample, which has some 650,000 distinct CDR3 sequences, around 15% seen once. PBMCs were derived from under 13 ml fresh peripheral blood. The germline CDR1 and CDR2 sequences are MNHEY and SVGAGI. V was clipped by 0 bases and J by 2 bases, with 10 bases between them. This CDR3 is 16 amino acids long. This clonotype has ten or more counts.

The V call is TRBV6-5, the J call TRBJ2-2; D is perhaps TRBD1 (5 bases). Specimen: blood. This TCR derives from a woman aged 40 to 50 with Graves' ophthalmopathy. CDR3 residues: CASSYSTEINTGELFF. CDR3 sequence (DNA): TGTGCCAGCAGTTACTCGACAGAGATAAACACCGGGGAGCTGTTTTTT.